This section outlines one T cell receptor beta chain sequence together with its context. Its antigen is unidentified. Peripheral blood came from all dose cohorts at three timepoints. This entry is derived from a study of OX40 agonist ivuxolimab in advanced cancers. As for the study in general: Treatment received earlier with anti-PD-1, anti-PD-L1 or anti-CTLA-4 agents was allowed, and more than 30% had some. Study-level points and caveats: Doses of 0.1 to 3.0 mg/kg were accompanied by clonal expansion of CD4+ and CD8+ blood T cells by week 6. Some patients without response likewise showed low normalized clonal expansion.

CDR3 size: 13 residues. Trimming took 6 bases from V and 3 from J, leaving 12 bases between them. CDR1 SGHVS and CDR2 FQNEAQ come from the germline V gene. Method: immunoSEQ multiplex PCR; TCRdb's copy keeps in-frame clones and lacks some. The table shows some 50,000 clones, with 70% to 90% occurring only once. Here the sequenced sample was CD4+ or CD8+ T cells sorted from blood, taken in a trial of the OX40 agonist ivuxolimab. This chain joins TRBV7-8 and TRBJ2-7; D is possibly TRBD2 (5 bases). This clonotype was obtained from an adult with an advanced solid tumor such as melanoma, head and neck, liver or kidney cancer. The CDR3 DNA reads TGTGCCAGCAGAGGTCCCGGGGACTACGAGCAGTACTTC. This translates into CASRGPGDYEQYF.